This TCR beta chain is from a study of T cell responses to AZD1222 COVID-19 vaccine. Sequenced by immunoSEQ multiplex PCR; TCRdb stores in-frame clones only, minus some. Counted here are more than 110,000 clones, over 75% occurring once; the ten biggest clones make up roughly 7.3%. CDR1 and CDR2 from the germline V gene are SNHLY and FYNNEI. This CDR3 comprises 13 residues. With 7 bases removed from V and 1 base from J, the gap between germline ends came to 11 bases. The receptor was isolated from an adult in good health. This sequence joins TRBV2 and TRBJ2-7; D is tentatively TRBD1 or TRBD2 (5 bases each). The material sequenced was peripheral blood, taken on day 0 of AZD1222 vaccination. CDR3 sequence reads: CASIPGTSYEQYF. The CDR3 coding sequence is TGTGCCAGCATCCCAGGGACGTCCTACGAGCAGTACTTC. The full variable domain, in which reference TRBV2 and TRBJ2-7 provide the parts outside the CDR3, is EPEVTQTPSHQVTQMGQEVILRCVPISNHLYFYWYRQILGQKVEFLVSFYNNEISEKSEIFDDQFSVERPDGSNFTLKIRSTKLEDSAMYFCASIPGTSYEQYFGPGTRLTVT.